The clone carrying this T cell receptor beta chain has more than one count but fewer than ten. Sequenced by immunoSEQ multiplex PCR; TCRdb stores in-frame clones only, minus some. This sample has around 140,000 clones, with about 87% found just once. This sample stems from a study of blood T cell repertoires in COVID-19. Whole-study context: Samples came from the United States, Italy and Spain, spanning acute and convalescent COVID-19.

The germline CDR1 and CDR2 sequences are SGHTA and FQGNSA. This CDR3 region has 14 residues. After removal of 7 bases from V and 7 bases from J, the junction contained 5 bases not matched to a gene. The sequence was collected from a human donor in a cohort sampled during active COVID-19. This rearrangement joins TRBV7-2 to TRBJ1-6; 9 bases align to TRBD1. Input material: peripheral blood. The CDR3 reads CASTRTGANSPLHF. The CDR3 bases are TGTGCCAGCACCCGGACAGGGGCCAATTCACCCCTCCACTTT.